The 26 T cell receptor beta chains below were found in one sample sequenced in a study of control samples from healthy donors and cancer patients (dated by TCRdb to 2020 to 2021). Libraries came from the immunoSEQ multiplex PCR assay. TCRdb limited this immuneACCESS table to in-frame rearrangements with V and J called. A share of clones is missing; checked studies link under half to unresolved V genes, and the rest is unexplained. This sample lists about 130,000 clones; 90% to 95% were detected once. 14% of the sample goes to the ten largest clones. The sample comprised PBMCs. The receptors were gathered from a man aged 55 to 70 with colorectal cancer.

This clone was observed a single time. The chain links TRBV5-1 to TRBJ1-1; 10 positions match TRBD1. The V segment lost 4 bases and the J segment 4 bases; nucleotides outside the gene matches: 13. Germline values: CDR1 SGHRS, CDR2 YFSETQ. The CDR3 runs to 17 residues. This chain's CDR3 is CASSSDRGPGGGTEAFF. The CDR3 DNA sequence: TGCGCCAGCAGCAGCGACAGGGGGCCTGGGGGAGGCACTGAAGCTTTCTTT.

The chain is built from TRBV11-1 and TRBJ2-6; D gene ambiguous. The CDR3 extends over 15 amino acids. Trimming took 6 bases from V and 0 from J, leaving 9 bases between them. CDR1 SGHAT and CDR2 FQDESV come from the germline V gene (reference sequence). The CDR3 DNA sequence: TGTGCCAGCAGGCCAGTCCCCTCTGGGGCCAACGTCCTGACTTTC. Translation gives CASRPVPSGANVLTF.

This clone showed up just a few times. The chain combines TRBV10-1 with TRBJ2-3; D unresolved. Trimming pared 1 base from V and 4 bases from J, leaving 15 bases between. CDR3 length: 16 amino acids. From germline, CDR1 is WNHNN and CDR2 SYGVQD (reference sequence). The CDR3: CASSEFQISGSDTQYF. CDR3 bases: TGCGCCAGCAGTGAGTTTCAAATCTCTGGGTCAGATACGCAGTATTTT.

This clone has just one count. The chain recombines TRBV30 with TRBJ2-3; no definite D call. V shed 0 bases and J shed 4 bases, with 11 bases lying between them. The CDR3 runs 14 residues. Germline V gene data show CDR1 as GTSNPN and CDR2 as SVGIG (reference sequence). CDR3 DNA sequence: TGTGCCTGGAGTGTCGTAAGATCCCCAGATACGCAGTATTTT. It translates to CAWSVVRSPDTQYF.

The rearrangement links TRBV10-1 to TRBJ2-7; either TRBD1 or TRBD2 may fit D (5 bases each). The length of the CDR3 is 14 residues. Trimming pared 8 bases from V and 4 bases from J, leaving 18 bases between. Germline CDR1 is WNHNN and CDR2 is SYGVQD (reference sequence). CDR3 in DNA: TGCGCCAGCCTTGACGAGGGGCCGGGGTACGAGCAGTACTTC. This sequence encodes CASLDEGPGYEQYF.

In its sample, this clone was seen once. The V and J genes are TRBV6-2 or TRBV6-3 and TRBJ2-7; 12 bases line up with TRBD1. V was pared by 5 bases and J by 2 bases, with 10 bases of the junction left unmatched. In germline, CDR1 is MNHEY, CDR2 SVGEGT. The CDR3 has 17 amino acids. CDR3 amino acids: CASSTLGTGGFTYEQYF. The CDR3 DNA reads TGTGCCAGCAGTACCCTCGGGACAGGGGGCTTTACCTACGAGCAGTACTTC.

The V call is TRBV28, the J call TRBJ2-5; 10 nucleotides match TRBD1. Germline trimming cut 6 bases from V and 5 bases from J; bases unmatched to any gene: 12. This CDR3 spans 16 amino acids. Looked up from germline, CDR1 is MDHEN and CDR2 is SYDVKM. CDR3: CASSPTLTGGMETQYF. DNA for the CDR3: TGTGCCAGCAGCCCTACTCTGACAGGGGGCATGGAGACCCAGTACTTC.

CDR3 nucleotides: TGTGCCAGCAGTTTAGGGCAGATCTATAATTCACCCCTCCACTTT. It yields the protein CASSLGQIYNSPLHF. This chain connects TRBV27 to TRBJ1-6; D not resolved. The CDR3 runs to 15 residues. The V gene's germline CDR1 is MNHEY and CDR2 SMNVEV (reference sequence). Trimming removed 2 bases from V and 3 bases from J, with 8 bases in between.

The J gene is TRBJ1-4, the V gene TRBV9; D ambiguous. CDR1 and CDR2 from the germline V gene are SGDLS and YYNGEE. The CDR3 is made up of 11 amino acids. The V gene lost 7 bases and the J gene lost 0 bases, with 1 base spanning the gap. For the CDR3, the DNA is TGTGCCAGCGCAACTAATGAAAAACTGTTTTTT. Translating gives CASATNEKLFF.

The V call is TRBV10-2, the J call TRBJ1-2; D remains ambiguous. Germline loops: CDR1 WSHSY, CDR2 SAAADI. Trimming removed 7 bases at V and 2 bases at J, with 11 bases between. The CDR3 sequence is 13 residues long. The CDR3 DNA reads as TGCGCCAGCACGTCGAGTGGAAACTATGGCTACACCTTC. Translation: CASTSSGNYGYTF.

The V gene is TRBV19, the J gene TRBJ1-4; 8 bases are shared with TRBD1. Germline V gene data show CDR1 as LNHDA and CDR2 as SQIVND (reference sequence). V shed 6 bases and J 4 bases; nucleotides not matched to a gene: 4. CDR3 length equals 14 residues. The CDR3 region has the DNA TGTGCCAGTAGGCTCAGGGGGCATAATGAAAAACTGTTTTTT. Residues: CASRLRGHNEKLFF.

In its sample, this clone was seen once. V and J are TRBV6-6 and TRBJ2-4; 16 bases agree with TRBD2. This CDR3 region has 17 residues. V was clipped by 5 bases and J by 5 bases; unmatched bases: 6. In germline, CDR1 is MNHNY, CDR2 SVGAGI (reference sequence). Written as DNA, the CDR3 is TGTGCCAGCAGTCTGGGACTAGCGGGGGGGGTGGAAAACATTCAGTACTTC. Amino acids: CASSLGLAGGVENIQYF.

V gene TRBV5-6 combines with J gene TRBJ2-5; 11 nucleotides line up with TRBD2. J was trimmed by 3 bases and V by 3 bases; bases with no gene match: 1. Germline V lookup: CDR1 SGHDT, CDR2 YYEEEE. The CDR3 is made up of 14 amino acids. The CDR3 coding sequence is TGTGCCAGCAGCTCGGGACTAGCGGAAGAGACCCAGTACTTC. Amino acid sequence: CASSSGLAEETQYF.

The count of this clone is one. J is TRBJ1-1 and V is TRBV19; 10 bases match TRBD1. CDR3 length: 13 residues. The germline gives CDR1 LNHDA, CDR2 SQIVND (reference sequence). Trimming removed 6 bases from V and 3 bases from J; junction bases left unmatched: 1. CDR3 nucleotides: TGTGCCAGTAGGGACAGGGGGGACACTGAAGCTTTCTTT. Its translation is CASRDRGDTEAFF.

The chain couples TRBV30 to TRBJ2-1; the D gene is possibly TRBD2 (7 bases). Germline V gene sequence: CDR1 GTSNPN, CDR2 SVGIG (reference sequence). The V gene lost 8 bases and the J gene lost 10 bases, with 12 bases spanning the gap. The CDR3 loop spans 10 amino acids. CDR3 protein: CARGGQEQFF. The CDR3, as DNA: TGTGCCCGCGGGGGCCAAGAGCAGTTCTTC. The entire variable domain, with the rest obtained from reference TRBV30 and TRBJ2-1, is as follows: SQTIHQWPATLVQPVGSPLSLECTVEGTSNPNLYWYRQAAGRGLQLLFYSVGIGQISSEVPQNLSASRPQDRQFILSSKKLLLSDSGFYLCARGGQEQFFGPGTRLTVL.

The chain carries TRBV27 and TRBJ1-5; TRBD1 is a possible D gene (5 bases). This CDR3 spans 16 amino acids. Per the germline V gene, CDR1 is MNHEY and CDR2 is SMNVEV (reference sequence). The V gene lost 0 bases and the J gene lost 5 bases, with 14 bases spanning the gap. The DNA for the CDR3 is TGTGCCAGCAGTTTATCGTGGGGGGATCTTCATCAGCCCCAGCATTTT. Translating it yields CASSLSWGDLHQPQHF.

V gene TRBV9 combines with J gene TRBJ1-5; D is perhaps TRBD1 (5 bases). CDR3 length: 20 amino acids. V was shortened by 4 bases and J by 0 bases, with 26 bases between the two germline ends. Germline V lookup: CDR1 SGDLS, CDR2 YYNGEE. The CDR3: CASSSHVAGTPKVSNQPQHF. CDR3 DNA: TGTGCCAGCAGCTCCCATGTTGCCGGGACCCCTAAGGTTAGCAATCAGCCCCAGCATTTT.

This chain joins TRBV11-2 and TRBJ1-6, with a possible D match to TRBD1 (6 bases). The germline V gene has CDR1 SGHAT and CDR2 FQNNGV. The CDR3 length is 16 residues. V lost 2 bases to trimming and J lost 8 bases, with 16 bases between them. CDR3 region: CASSLLPTGIYSPLHF. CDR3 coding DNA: TGTGCCAGCAGCTTACTCCCCACAGGGATTTATTCACCCCTCCACTTT.

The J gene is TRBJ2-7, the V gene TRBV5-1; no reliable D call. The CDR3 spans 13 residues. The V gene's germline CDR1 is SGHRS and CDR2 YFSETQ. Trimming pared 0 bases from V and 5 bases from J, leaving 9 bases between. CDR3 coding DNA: TGCGCCAGCAGCTTGGTGGGTGGGAACGAGCAGTACTTC. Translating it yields CASSLVGGNEQYF.

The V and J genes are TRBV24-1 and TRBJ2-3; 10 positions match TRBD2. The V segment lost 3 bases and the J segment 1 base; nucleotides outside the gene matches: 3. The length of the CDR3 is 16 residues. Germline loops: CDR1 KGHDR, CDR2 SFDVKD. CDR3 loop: CATSDPLAGGTDTQYF. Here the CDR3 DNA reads TGTGCCACCAGTGATCCGCTAGCGGGGGGCACAGATACGCAGTATTTT.

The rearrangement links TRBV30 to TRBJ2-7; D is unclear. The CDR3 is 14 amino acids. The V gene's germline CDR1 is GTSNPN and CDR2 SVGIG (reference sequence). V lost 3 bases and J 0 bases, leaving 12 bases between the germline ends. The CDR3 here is CAWSLKGYSYEQYF. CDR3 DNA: TGTGCCTGGAGCCTCAAAGGGTACTCCTACGAGCAGTACTTC.

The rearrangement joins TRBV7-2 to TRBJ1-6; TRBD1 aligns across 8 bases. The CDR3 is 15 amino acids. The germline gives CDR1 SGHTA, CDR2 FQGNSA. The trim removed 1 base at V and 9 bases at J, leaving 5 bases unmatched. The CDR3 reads CASSLGRGQFSPLHF. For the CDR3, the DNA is TGTGCCAGCAGCTTAGGCAGGGGGCAGTTTTCACCCCTCCACTTT.

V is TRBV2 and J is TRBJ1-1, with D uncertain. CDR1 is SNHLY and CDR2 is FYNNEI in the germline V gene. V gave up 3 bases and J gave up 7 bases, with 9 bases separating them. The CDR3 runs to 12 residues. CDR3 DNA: TGTGCCAGCAGTGAGAGCAGTCTTGAAGCTTTCTTT. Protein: CASSESSLEAFF.

CDR3 residues: CASSLARTGELFF. CDR3 bases: TGCGCCAGCAGCTTGGCCCGGACCGGGGAGCTGTTTTTT. This chain joins TRBV5-1 and TRBJ2-2; D gene unclear. Per germline, CDR1 SGHRS and CDR2 YFSETQ. V was clipped by 0 bases and J by 5 bases, with 5 bases between them. This CDR3 spans 13 amino acids. Filled out from reference TRBV5-1 and TRBJ2-2, the complete variable domain reads KAGVTQTPRYLIKTRGQQVTLSCSPISGHRSVSWYQQTPGQGLQFLFEYFSETQRNKGNFPGRFSGRQFSNSRSEMNVSTLELGDSALYLCASSLARTGELFFGEGSRLTVL.

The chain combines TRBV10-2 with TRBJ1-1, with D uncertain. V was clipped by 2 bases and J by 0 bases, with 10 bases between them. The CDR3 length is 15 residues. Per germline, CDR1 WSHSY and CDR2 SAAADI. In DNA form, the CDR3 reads TGCGCCAGCAGTGAGACCGCAGATATGAACACTGAAGCTTTCTTT. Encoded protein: CASSETADMNTEAFF.

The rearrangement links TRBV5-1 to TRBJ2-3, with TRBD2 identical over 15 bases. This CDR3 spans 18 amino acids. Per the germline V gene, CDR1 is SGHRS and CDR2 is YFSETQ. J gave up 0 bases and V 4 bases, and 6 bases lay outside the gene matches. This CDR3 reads CASSQGTSGGLSTDTQYF. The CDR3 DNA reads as TGCGCCAGCAGCCAAGGGACTAGCGGGGGGCTCAGCACAGATACGCAGTATTTT. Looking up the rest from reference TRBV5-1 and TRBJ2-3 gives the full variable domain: KAGVTQTPRYLIKTRGQQVTLSCSPISGHRSVSWYQQTPGQGLQFLFEYFSETQRNKGNFPGRFSGRQFSNSRSEMNVSTLELGDSALYLCASSQGTSGGLSTDTQYFGPGTRLTVL.